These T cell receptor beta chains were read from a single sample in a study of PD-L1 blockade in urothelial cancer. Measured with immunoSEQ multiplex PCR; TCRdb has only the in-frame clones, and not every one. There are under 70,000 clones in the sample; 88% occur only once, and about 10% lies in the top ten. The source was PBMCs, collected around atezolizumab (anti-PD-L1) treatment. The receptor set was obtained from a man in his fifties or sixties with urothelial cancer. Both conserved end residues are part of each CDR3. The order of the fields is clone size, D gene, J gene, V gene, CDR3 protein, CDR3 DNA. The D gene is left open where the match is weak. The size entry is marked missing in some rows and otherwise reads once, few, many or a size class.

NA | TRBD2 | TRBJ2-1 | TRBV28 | CATHQQTSGSQNEQFF | TGTGCCACCCATCAACAGACTAGCGGCAGTCAAAATGAGCAGTTCTTC
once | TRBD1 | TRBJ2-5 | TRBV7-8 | CASSFGTGVQETQYF | TGTGCCAGCAGCTTCGGGACAGGAGTACAAGAGACCCAGTACTTC
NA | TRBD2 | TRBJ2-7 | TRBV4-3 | CASSQDAGSGDEQYF | TGCGCCAGCAGCCAAGATGCGGGCAGCGGGGACGAGCAGTACTTC
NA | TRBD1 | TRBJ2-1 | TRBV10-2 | CATRDRGLSNSYNEQFF | TGCGCCACCCGGGACAGGGGGCTTTCTAATTCTTACAATGAGCAGTTCTTC
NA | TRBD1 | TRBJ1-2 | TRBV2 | CASRAGQGPYTF | TGTGCCAGCAGGGCAGGACAGGGGCCCTACACCTTC
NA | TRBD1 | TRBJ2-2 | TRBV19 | CASRTGTGQGELFF | TGTGCCAGTAGGACCGGGACAGGTCAGGGGGAGCTGTTTTTT
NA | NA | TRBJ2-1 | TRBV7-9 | CASSLGADFNEQFF | TGTGCCAGCAGCTTGGGGGCTGATTTTAATGAGCAGTTCTTC
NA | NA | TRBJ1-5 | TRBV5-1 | CASSLGGSQPQHF | TGCGCCAGCAGCTTAGGAGGCAGTCAGCCCCAGCATTTT
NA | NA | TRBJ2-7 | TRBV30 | CAWTRGRSYEQYF | TGTGCCTGGACCAGGGGAAGGAGCTACGAGCAGTACTTC
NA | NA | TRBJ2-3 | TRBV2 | CASRVRDSTDTQYF | TGTGCCAGCAGAGTAAGGGACTCTACAGATACGCAGTATTTT
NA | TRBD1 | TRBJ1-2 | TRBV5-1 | CASSSNRGRHGYTF | TGCGCCAGCAGCTCTAACAGGGGGCGTCATGGCTACACCTTC
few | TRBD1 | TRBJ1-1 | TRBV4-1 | CASSRRDSLRGTEAFF | TGCGCCAGCAGCCGCCGGGACAGCCTAAGGGGCACTGAAGCTTTCTTT
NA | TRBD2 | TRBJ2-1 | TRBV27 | CASSWGGSSYNEQFF | TGTGCCAGCAGCTGGGGGGGGAGCTCCTACAATGAGCAGTTCTTC
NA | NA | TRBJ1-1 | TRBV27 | CASSRRSGMNTEAFF | TGTGCCAGCAGCCGGCGTTCAGGTATGAACACTGAAGCTTTCTTT
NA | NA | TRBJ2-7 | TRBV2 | CASTLGGGQYF | TGTGCCAGCACTCTCGGCGGCGGGCAGTACTTC
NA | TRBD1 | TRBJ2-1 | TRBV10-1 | CASSEQLGQRNEQFF | TGCGCCAGCAGTGAGCAATTGGGACAGCGGAATGAGCAGTTCTTC
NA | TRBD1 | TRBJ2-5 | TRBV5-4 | CASSPGQEETQYF | TGTGCCAGCAGCCCGGGACAGGAAGAGACCCAGTACTTC
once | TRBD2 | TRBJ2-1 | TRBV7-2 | CASSLMAGGPPHNEQFF | TGTGCCAGCAGCTTAATGGCGGGGGGGCCTCCCCACAATGAGCAGTTCTTC
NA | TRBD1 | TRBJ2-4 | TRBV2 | CASRGQGEVSKNIQYF | TGTGCCAGCAGGGGACAGGGAGAGGTATCCAAAAACATTCAGTACTTC
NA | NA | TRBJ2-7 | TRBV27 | CASSFRPGATTYEQYF | TGTGCCAGCAGTTTCCGACCGGGAGCCACGACCTACGAGCAGTACTTC
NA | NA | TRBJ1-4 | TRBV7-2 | CASSLALWQINEKLFF | TGTGCCAGCAGCTTAGCGCTTTGGCAGATTAATGAAAAACTGTTTTTT
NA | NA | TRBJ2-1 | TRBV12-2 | CASRFSPGTMDNEQFF | TGTGCAAGTCGCTTTAGCCCCGGGACTATGGACAATGAGCAGTTCTTC
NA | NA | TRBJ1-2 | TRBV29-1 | CSADERSGFNGYTF | TGCAGCGCCGACGAACGTTCGGGGTTTAATGGCTACACCTTC
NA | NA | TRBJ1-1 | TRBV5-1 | CASSSQGFGGNTEAFF | TGCGCCAGCAGCTCCCAGGGATTTGGCGGAAACACTGAAGCTTTCTTT
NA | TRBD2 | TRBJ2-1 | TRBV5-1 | CASSSVLAGVYEQFF | TGCGCCAGCAGCTCCGTACTAGCGGGAGTTTACGAGCAGTTCTTC
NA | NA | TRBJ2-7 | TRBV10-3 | CAISGRAGWDEQYF | TGTGCCATCAGTGGGAGGGCAGGATGGGACGAGCAGTACTTC
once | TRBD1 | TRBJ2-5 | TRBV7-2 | CASSPTGVFRETQYF | TGTGCCAGCAGCCCGACAGGGGTATTTAGGGAGACCCAGTACTTC
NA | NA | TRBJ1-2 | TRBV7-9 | CASSLGGFQTF | TGTGCCAGCAGCTTAGGAGGTTTCCAGACCTTC
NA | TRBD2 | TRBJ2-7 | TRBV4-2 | CASSQGTAGAYEQYF | TGTGCCAGCAGCCAAGGAACAGCGGGGGCCTACGAGCAGTACTTC
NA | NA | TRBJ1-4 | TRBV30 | CAWSKREKLFF | TGTGCCTGGAGCAAGAGGGAAAAACTGTTTTTT
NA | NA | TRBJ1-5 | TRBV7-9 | CASSLWGDQPQHF | TGTGCCAGCAGCTTATGGGGGGATCAGCCCCAGCATTTT
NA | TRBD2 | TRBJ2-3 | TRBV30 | CAWSEGSSGGAEDTQYF | TGTGCCTGGAGCGAAGGGAGCAGCGGGGGGGCCGAGGATACGCAGTATTTT
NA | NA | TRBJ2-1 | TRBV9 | CASSVAGETSILFF | TGTGCCAGCAGCGTAGCAGGGGAGACTAGCATTCTGTTCTTC
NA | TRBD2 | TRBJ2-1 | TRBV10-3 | CAISDLPGGRAEDEQFF | TGTGCCATCAGCGATCTCCCGGGGGGGAGGGCCGAAGATGAGCAGTTCTTC
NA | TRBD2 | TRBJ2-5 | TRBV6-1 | CASSEQPLAGGPLETQYF | TGTGCCAGCAGTGAACAACCACTAGCGGGAGGGCCTCTGGAGACCCAGTACTTC
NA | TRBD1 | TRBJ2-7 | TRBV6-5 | CASRPGQGRYEQYF | TGTGCCAGCAGGCCGGGACAGGGTCGCTACGAGCAGTACTTC
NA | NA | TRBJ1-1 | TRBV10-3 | CAISVAGNEAFF | TGTGCCATCAGTGTCGCAGGTAATGAAGCTTTCTTT
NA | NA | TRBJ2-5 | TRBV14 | CASSQILQETQYF | TGTGCCAGCAGCCAAATCTTACAAGAGACCCAGTACTTC
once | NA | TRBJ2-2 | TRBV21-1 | CASSRSLLAGGPIGELFF | TGTGCCAGCAGCAGGAGTTTACTAGCGGGAGGGCCGATCGGGGAGCTGTTTTTT
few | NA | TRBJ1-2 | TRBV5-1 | CASSLVGGENYGYTF | TGCGCCAGCAGCTTGGTTGGAGGGGAAAACTATGGCTACACCTTC
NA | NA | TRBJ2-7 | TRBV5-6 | CASSLAVKTYEQYF | TGTGCCAGCAGCTTGGCAGTCAAAACCTACGAGCAGTACTTC
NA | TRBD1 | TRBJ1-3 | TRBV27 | CASSLSGGVGNTIYF | TGTGCCAGCAGTTTATCAGGGGGCGTTGGAAACACCATATATTTT
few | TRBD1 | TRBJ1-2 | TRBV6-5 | CASSYSRGNYGYTF | TGTGCCAGCAGTTACTCCAGGGGGAACTATGGCTACACCTTC
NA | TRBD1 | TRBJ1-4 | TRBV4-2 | CASSQDTGGGWKTNEKLFF | TGTGCCAGCAGCCAGGACACAGGGGGAGGGTGGAAAACTAATGAAAAACTGTTTTTT
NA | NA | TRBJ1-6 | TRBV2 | CASSEVGGDSPLHF | TGTGCCAGCAGTGAAGTGGGGGGGGATTCACCCCTCCACTTT